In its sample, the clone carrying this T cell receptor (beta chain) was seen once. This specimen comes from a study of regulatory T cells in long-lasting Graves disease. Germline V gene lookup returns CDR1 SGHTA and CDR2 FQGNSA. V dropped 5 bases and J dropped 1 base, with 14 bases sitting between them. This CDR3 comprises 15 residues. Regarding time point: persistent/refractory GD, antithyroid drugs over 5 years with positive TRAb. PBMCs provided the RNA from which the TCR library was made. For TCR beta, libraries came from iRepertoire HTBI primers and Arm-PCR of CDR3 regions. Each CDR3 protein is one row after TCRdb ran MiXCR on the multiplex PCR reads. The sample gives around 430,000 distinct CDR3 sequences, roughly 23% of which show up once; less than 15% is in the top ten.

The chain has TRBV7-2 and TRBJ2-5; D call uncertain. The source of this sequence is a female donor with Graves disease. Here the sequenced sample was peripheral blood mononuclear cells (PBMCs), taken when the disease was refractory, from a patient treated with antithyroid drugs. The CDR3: CASSPTVGTQETQYF. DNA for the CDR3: TGTGCCAGCAGCCCGACCGTCGGCACCCAAGAGACCCAGTACTTC.